These 6 T cell receptor beta chains originate from one sample sequenced in a study of beta chain features in type 1 diabetes. cDNA synthesis used the whole RNA isolate, giving expressed TCRB sequences. Here immunoSEQ multiplex PCR was the method, and the copy in TCRdb shows in-frame clones only, minus some. The sample lists 250,000 to 400,000 clones; 14% were seen once. The sample taken for sequencing was central memory CD4+ T cells from blood. The receptors were gathered from a young man in good health.

This clone was seen at least ten times. The chain couples TRBV6-4 to TRBJ1-2; possibly TRBD1 for D (6 bases). The CDR3 runs to 13 residues. V dropped 5 bases and J dropped 7 bases, with 14 bases sitting between them. Per the germline V gene, CDR1 is MRHNA and CDR2 is SNTAGT. CDR3 nucleotides: TGTGCCAGCAGTCCCAGTTGGGGGGCTGGCTACACCTTC. As protein: CASSPSWGAGYTF.

This clone was observed a handful of times. The chain recombines TRBV29-1 with TRBJ1-1, with 10 bases identical to TRBD1. Per the germline V gene, CDR1 is SQVTM and CDR2 is ANQGSEA. The CDR3 spans 12 residues. Trimming removed 7 bases from V and 3 bases from J; junction bases left unmatched: 2. CDR3 amino acids: CSGGQGDTEAFF. The CDR3 DNA reads as TGCAGCGGTGGACAGGGGGACACTGAAGCTTTCTTT.

This clone was found once. The chain carries TRBV6-6 and TRBJ1-2; 9 nucleotides match TRBD1. CDR1 and CDR2 (germline): MNHNY, SVGAGI (reference sequence). Unmatched junction bases numbered 5, after V lost 6 bases and J lost 6 bases. CDR3 length: 13 amino acids. The CDR3 protein is CASSPQGADGYTF. The CDR3 nucleotides are TGTGCCAGCAGCCCACAGGGGGCTGATGGCTACACCTTC.

The V gene is TRBV6-1, the J gene TRBJ1-2; perhaps TRBD1 as D (5 bases). With 8 bases removed from V and 4 bases from J, the gap between germline ends came to 14 bases. Germline assignment: CDR1 MNHNS and CDR2 SASEGT. This CDR3 is built from 13 residues. Written as DNA, the CDR3 is TGTGCCAGCCAGCTGTCTGGGGGCTATGGCTACACCTTC. Its protein is CASQLSGGYGYTF.

In nucleotides, the CDR3 is TGTGCCAGCAGCGCCATTGGGACACCAAAGAGGCGGCAGCCCCAGCATTTT. Translated, it gives CASSAIGTPKRRQPQHF. This chain links TRBV7-8 with TRBJ1-5, with D possibly being TRBD1 (6 bases). The V gene's germline CDR1 is SGHVS and CDR2 FQNEAQ. The CDR3 runs 17 residues. Trimming cost V 5 bases and J 7 bases, with 24 bases left between them.

In regard to this clone: One end of the junction is discordant with germline, which a read error may explain. This same CDR3 is encoded by further DNA sequences in the sample. This chain links TRBV6-5 with TRBJ2-3; TRBD1 is a possible D gene (5 bases). The CDR3 length is 14 residues. The germline V gene has CDR1 MNHEY and CDR2 SVGAGI. The CDR3 coding sequence is TGTGCCAGCAGGGCGACAGAACTCACAGATACACAGTATTTT. This codes for CASRATELTDTQYF.